This T cell receptor (beta chain) was retrieved from a study of CD8 T cells in Susac syndrome. Study details: At blood draw, Susac syndrome patients were therapy-naive, on corticosteroids, or on intravenous immunoglobulin alone.

Study findings and constraints: Clonal expansion was absent from the CD4+ T cell repertoires in Susac syndrome.

To note about this clonotype: Its target is not known.

Reverse transcription used about 0.45 to 1 ug RNA and random hexamers. TCRdb itself ran the immunoSEQ multiplex PCR reads through MiXCR, one entry per CDR3 protein. Among tens of thousands of distinct CDR3 sequences listed, around 93% were seen once. Germline V lookup: CDR1 MDHEN, CDR2 SYDVKM. There are 16 residues in the CDR3. V was clipped by 5 bases and J by 7 bases, with 18 bases between them. Sequences were obtained from CD4+ T cells from PBMCs. The clonotype comes from a human donor with Susac syndrome. The chain uses TRBV28 and TRBJ1-6, with D possibly matching TRBD1 (5 bases). CDR3 in DNA: TGTGCCAGCAGTCCCTTGGCAGGGCTTCACAATTCACCCCTCCACTTT. Its protein product is CASSPLAGLHNSPLHF.